This is a list of T cell receptor beta chains from one sample in a study of T cells in Graves' hyperthyroidism and ophthalmopathy. TCRdb passed the multiplex PCR reads through MiXCR, listing each CDR3 protein once. Counted here are 400,000 or so distinct CDR3 sequences, roughly 15% occurring once; the ten biggest clones make up roughly a fifth. The sequenced sample was blood. These receptor sequences come from an older woman with Graves' ophthalmopathy. Both conserved end residues are part of each CDR3. D genes are given only for firm matches. Not every row has a clone size; where given, it reads once, few, many or a size class.

D	V	J	size	length	DNA	CDR3
NA	TRBV6-2/TRBV6-3	TRBJ2-2	few	16	TGTGCCAGCAGACGCGGCGGACCGGTGGGTACCGGGGAGCTGTTTTTT	CASRRGGPVGTGELFF
NA	TRBV9	TRBJ2-2	NA	14	TGTGCCAGCAGAGAGGGAGGTGGCACCGGGGAGCTGTTTTTT	CASREGGGTGELFF
NA	TRBV2	TRBJ1-2	many	12	TGTGCCAGCAGTGAAGGGAGCTATGGCTACACCTTC	CASSEGSYGYTF
NA	TRBV7-6	TRBJ2-5	NA	13	TGTGCCAGCAGCACGGGTTCCCAAGAGACCCAGTACTTC	CASSTGSQETQYF
TRBD2	TRBV27	TRBJ2-2	many	17	TGTGCCAGCAGTTTACCCCCGGGGAGGGGAGACACCGGGGAGCTGTTTTTT	CASSLPPGRGDTGELFF
TRBD2	TRBV20-1	TRBJ2-3	many	17	TGCAGTGCTAGAGACGGTAGCGGGAGGGCCGGCACAGATACGCAGTATTTT	CSARDGSGRAGTDTQYF
NA	TRBV28	TRBJ2-5	many	15	TGTGCCAGCAGGTCCGGGGGGCGAGGGCAAGAGACCCAGTACTTC	CASRSGGRGQETQYF
NA	TRBV6-1	TRBJ2-1	few	14	TGTGCCACCCGACTCCGACAAGGGAACAATGAGCAGTTCTTC	CATRLRQGNNEQFF
TRBD2	TRBV6-1	TRBJ2-1	NA	13	TGTGCCAGCAGTAGACTAGCGGGAGGAGCTGAGTTCTTC	CASSRLAGGAEFF
TRBD1	TRBV19	TRBJ1-4	few	15	TGTGCCAGTAGAGCTACGGGGACAGCGAATGAAAAACTGTTTTTT	CASRATGTANEKLFF
TRBD2	TRBV20-1	TRBJ2-3	NA	15	TGCAGTGCTAGAGGAAGCGGGAGCCGCACAGATACGCAGTATTTT	CSARGSGSRTDTQYF
TRBD1	TRBV28	TRBJ2-5	many	15	TGTGCCAGCAGTTTTGGGAGACCGACAGGGGAGACCCAGTACTTC	CASSFGRPTGETQYF
NA	TRBV30	TRBJ1-1	many	11	TGTGCCTGGAGTCGAGACACTGAAGCTTTCTTT	CAWSRDTEAFF
NA	TRBV5-1	TRBJ2-7	few	14	TGCGCCAGTTCCACCTTGGGGGAAGACTACGAGCAGTACTTC	CASSTLGEDYEQYF
TRBD2	TRBV20-1	TRBJ2-7	many	17	TGCAGTGCTAGAGAGTCCCCCGGGTTAGCGGGAGGAGGGGAGCAGTACTTC	CSARESPGLAGGGEQYF
NA	TRBV2	TRBJ2-7	many	12	TGTGCCAGCCGTGACAATGGCTACGAGCAGTACTTC	CASRDNGYEQYF
TRBD2	TRBV7-2	TRBJ2-7	many	17	TGTGCCAGCAGCTCTTTTGGGCTAGCGGGTTGGTCCTACGAGCAGTACTTC	CASSSFGLAGWSYEQYF
NA	TRBV20-1	TRBJ2-4	many	14	TGCAGTGTTCCGGGGGCGATCGCCAAAAACATTCAGTACTTC	CSVPGAIAKNIQYF
NA	TRBV5-4	TRBJ2-2	NA	15	TGTGCCAGCAGCCTGATGGCGGAGAACACCGGGGAGCTGTTTTTT	CASSLMAENTGELFF
NA	TRBV6-1	TRBJ1-5	NA	14	TGTGCCAGCCCCCGCCAGGGAGACAATCAGCCCCAGCATTTT	CASPRQGDNQPQHF
NA	TRBV12-3/TRBV12-4	TRBJ2-2	many	14	TGTGCCAGCAGTTTAGGGGGGATCACCGGGGAGCTGTTTTTT	CASSLGGITGELFF
TRBD2	TRBV20-1	TRBJ2-1	many	13	TGCAGTGCTTCCAGCGGGAGGACCAATGAGCAGTTCTTC	CSASSGRTNEQFF
TRBD2	TRBV5-1	TRBJ2-1	many	15	TGCGCCAGCAGATCCGGGACTAGCGGGAGTGGTGAGCAGTTCTTC	CASRSGTSGSGEQFF
NA	TRBV20-1	TRBJ2-7	many	14	TGCAGTGTTTGGGGACAAGGGCGGGACCACGAGCAGTACTTC	CSVWGQGRDHEQYF
NA	TRBV10-2	TRBJ1-5	many	12	TGCGCCAGCAGTGAGGTGGGGGCCACCCAGCATTTT	CASSEVGATQHF
TRBD2	TRBV28	TRBJ2-3	many	16	TGTGCCAGCAGTTTAATGGGGACTACCCGCACAGATACGCAGTATTTT	CASSLMGTTRTDTQYF
NA	TRBV7-9	TRBJ2-1	many	16	TGTGCCAGCAGCCCCTTCGGGATGGAGTCCTACAATGAGCAGTTCTTC	CASSPFGMESYNEQFF
TRBD2	TRBV28	TRBJ2-5	many	14	TGTGCCAGCAGTTTAACGGGGACTAGGGCGACCCAGTACTTC	CASSLTGTRATQYF
NA	TRBV12-3/TRBV12-4	TRBJ2-2	many	19	TGTGCCAGCAGTTTAACGGACCCGGGGAGGGGGGGCAACACCGGGGAGCTGTTTTTT	CASSLTDPGRGGNTGELFF
NA	TRBV5-8	TRBJ1-5	many	12	TGTGCCAGCAGCTTGAGGACTCAGCCCCAGCATTTT	CASSLRTQPQHF
TRBD2	TRBV24-1	TRBJ2-1	NA	13	TGTGCCACTAACCCGCGTAGCGGGAGTGAGTTGTTCTTC	CATNPRSGSELFF
TRBD1	TRBV12-3/TRBV12-4	TRBJ2-7	many	17	TGTGCCAGCAGTCGTGGGACAGGGACCCTTTCTTCCTACGAGCAGTACTTC	CASSRGTGTLSSYEQYF
NA	TRBV20-1	TRBJ2-7	many	13	TGCAGTGCTAGCGGGGGGCCCCCCGACGAGCAGTACTTC	CSASGGPPDEQYF
NA	TRBV29-1	TRBJ1-5	many	13	TGCAGCGTGGAACAGGGAATGGATCAGCCCCAGCATTTT	CSVEQGMDQPQHF
NA	TRBV29-1	TRBJ2-3	many	12	TGCAGCGTTCAGCCAGGGGCAGATACGCAGTATTTT	CSVQPGADTQYF
TRBD2	TRBV24-1	TRBJ2-1	many	16	TGTGCCACCAGTGACGCCCTAGCGGATTCCTACAATGAGCAGTTCTTC	CATSDALADSYNEQFF
TRBD2	TRBV27	TRBJ2-2	many	17	TGTGCCAGCAGTTCCACCTTAGGGAGGGGGAACACCGGGGAGCTGTTTTTT	CASSSTLGRGNTGELFF
NA	TRBV24-1	TRBJ2-5	many	14	TGTGCCACCAGTGATTTTGAAGGGAAAGAGACCCAGTACTTC	CATSDFEGKETQYF
NA	TRBV7-9	TRBJ1-4	few	15	TGTGCCAGCAGCTCCGACATTACAACTAATGAAAAACTGTTTTTT	CASSSDITTNEKLFF
NA	TRBV11-2	TRBJ2-5	NA	15	TGTGCCAGCAGCCCGAATGGCGCGGGTCAAGAGACCCAGTACTTC	CASSPNGAGQETQYF
TRBD2	TRBV20-1	TRBJ2-7	many	16	TGCAGTGCTAGAGCCCCAGGTCCGGGACTAGCCTACGAGCAGTACTTC	CSARAPGPGLAYEQYF
TRBD2	TRBV2	TRBJ2-7	NA	14	TGTGCCAGCAGTGAGCTAGCGGGGGACTACGAGCAGCACTTC	CASSELAGDYEQHF
NA	TRBV7-9	TRBJ2-3	many	15	TGTGCCAGCAGCTTCGTCTCCTCGACGACAGATACGCAGTATTTT	CASSFVSSTTDTQYF
TRBD1	TRBV24-1	TRBJ1-2	many	14	TGTGCCACCAGTGATTGGGACAGTAACTATGGCTACACCTTC	CATSDWDSNYGYTF
TRBD2	TRBV7-8	TRBJ2-1	many	15	TGTGCCAGCAGCTTGCCGGGACTAGCCCCCAATGAGCAGTTCTTC	CASSLPGLAPNEQFF
NA	TRBV2	TRBJ2-7	few	12	TGTGCCAGCAGTGGACAGTACTACGAGCAGTACTTC	CASSGQYYEQYF
TRBD2	TRBV19	TRBJ2-2	few	16	TGTGCCAGTAGTATACTAGCGGGAGGGCCAACCGGGGAGCTGTTTTTT	CASSILAGGPTGELFF
TRBD2	TRBV19	TRBJ2-1	NA	15	TGTGCCAGTAGTTGGAAGGGGACTAGCAGAGATGAGCAGTTCTTC	CASSWKGTSRDEQFF
NA	TRBV5-5	TRBJ2-3	many	13	TGTGCCAGCAGTCAGGGCCGGGCAGATACGCAGTATTTT	CASSQGRADTQYF
NA	TRBV20-1	TRBJ2-7	many	12	TGCAGTGCAACGGAGGGCAACTACGAGCAGTACTTC	CSATEGNYEQYF
NA	TRBV24-1	TRBJ2-5	many	16	TGTGCCACCAGTGATCCCCTACGGACCCCGGGAGAGACCCAGTACTTC	CATSDPLRTPGETQYF
NA	TRBV9	TRBJ2-1	NA	15	TGTGCCAGCAGCGTGGGAGGTGGATGGGACAATGAGCAGTTCTTC	CASSVGGGWDNEQFF